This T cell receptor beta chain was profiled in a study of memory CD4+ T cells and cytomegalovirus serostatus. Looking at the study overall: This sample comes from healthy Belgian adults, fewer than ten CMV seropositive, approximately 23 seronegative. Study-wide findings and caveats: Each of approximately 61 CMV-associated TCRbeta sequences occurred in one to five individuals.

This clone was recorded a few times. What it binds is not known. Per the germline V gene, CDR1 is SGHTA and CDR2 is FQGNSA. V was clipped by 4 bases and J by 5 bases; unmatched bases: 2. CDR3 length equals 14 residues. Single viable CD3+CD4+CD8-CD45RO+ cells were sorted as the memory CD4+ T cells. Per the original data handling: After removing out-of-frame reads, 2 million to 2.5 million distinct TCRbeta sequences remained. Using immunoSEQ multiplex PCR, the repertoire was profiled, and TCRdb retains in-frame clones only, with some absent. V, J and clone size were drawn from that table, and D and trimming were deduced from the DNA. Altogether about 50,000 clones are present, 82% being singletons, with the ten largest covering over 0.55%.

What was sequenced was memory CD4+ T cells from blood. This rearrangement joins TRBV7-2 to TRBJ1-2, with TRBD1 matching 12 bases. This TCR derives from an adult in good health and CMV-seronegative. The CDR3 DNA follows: TGTGCCAGCAGCTGGGGACAGGGGGCTTATGGCTACACCTTC. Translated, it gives CASSWGQGAYGYTF.